This T cell receptor (beta chain) stems from a study of CD8 T cells in ankylosing spondylitis. General study results and limits: Ankylosing spondylitis blood appeared to carry a characteristic TCR beta motif of roughly eight highly homologous variants.

Libraries for TCR beta were made by quantitative 5'-RACE with molecular barcodes. TCRdb redid the calling of the 5' RACE reads with MiXCR, one entry per CDR3 protein. Among more than 600,000 distinct CDR3 sequences listed, around 20% were seen once. Turning to this clonotype: Its specificity is unknown.

Germline V lookup: CDR1 DFQATT, CDR2 SNEGSKA (reference sequence). Trimming took off 3 bases at V and 5 bases at J, with 14 bases between the two ends. CDR3 size: 14 residues. The chain joins TRBV20-1 to TRBJ2-1, with unresolved D. Material: blood, either unsorted or a sorted T cell fraction (not recorded which). This receptor was identified in a male donor with ankylosing spondylitis. The CDR3 sequence: CSARPPPADNEQFF. CDR3 sequence (DNA): TGCAGTGCTAGGCCCCCGCCGGCGGACAATGAGCAGTTCTTC.